This paragraph reports one T cell receptor (beta chain). The sample comes from a study of blood T cell repertoires in COVID-19. Profiling relied on immunoSEQ multiplex PCR, and the TCRdb table lists in-frame clones only, not all of them. The sample contains over 150,000 clones, more than 70% of which appear only once. The CDR3 has 13 residues. CDR1 is PRHDT, CDR2 FYEKMQ, per germline (reference sequence). Trimming cost V 0 bases and J 4 bases, with 4 bases left between them. Donors in Cohort 3 who had recovered were those with two negative PCRs, healthcare professional clearance, or resolution of their symptoms.

The TCR was taken from a man in his forties or fifties who had recovered from COVID-19. The genes are TRBV13 and TRBJ1-3; D gene unclear. The sample comprised PBMCs or T cells enriched from blood (not recorded which). CDR3 region: CASSLGRGNTIYF. CDR3 nucleotides: TGTGCCAGCAGCTTAGGGCGCGGAAACACCATATATTTT.